Below are 16 T cell receptor beta chains sequenced from a single sample in a study of identical twins. TCRdb reprocessed the 5' RACE reads with MiXCR, giving one entry per CDR3 protein. Of approximately 300,000 distinct CDR3 sequences listed, roughly 10% are singletons. These data were also reused for a study on yellow fever vaccine responses in identical twins.

The specimen sequenced was CD8+ T cells sorted from blood. The source is a young woman in good health.

This clonotype turned up a few times. This rearrangement joins TRBV7-8 to TRBJ2-7, with D possibly matching TRBD2 (5 bases). V lost 4 bases to trimming and J lost 3 bases, with 16 bases between them. This CDR3 contains 15 residues. CDR1 is SGHVS, CDR2 FQNEAQ, per germline. This chain's CDR3 is CASSYHGPGFYEQYF. The DNA of the CDR3 is TGTGCCAGCAGCTACCACGGACCGGGGTTCTACGAGCAGTACTTC.

This clonotype was observed at least ten times. V is TRBV29-1 and J is TRBJ2-1; D perhaps matches TRBD1 (6 bases). Germline CDR1 is SQVTM and CDR2 is ANQGSEA. Trimming left V 7 bases short and J 9 bases short, with 10 bases between. This CDR3 has 10 residues. DNA of the CDR3: TGCAGCGGGATGGGGGCTGAGCAGTTCTTC. This translates into CSGMGAEQFF.

This chain connects TRBV7-9 to TRBJ2-7, with TRBD2 identical over 10 bases. Germline assignment: CDR1 SEHNR and CDR2 FQNEAQ (reference sequence). J was trimmed by 5 bases and V by 4 bases; bases with no gene match: 8. The CDR3 spans 15 residues. The CDR3 sequence is CASSSEAGGLNEQYF. CDR3 DNA sequence: TGTGCCAGCAGCTCCGAAGCGGGAGGGCTGAACGAGCAGTACTTC.

This clonotype was seen a few times. The V call is TRBV7-9, the J call TRBJ2-1, with TRBD1 matching 8 bases. Trimming removed 5 bases from V and 10 bases from J; junction bases left unmatched: 19. The CDR3 loop spans 17 amino acids. The V gene's germline CDR1 is SEHNR and CDR2 FQNEAQ (reference sequence). The CDR3 region is CASSGDEVGRGLTEQFF. As DNA, the CDR3 is TGTGCCAGCAGCGGGGATGAGGTGGGCAGGGGGCTTACGGAGCAGTTCTTC.

The chain links TRBV5-1 to TRBJ2-1; the match to TRBD1 covers 7 bases. The germline V gene has CDR1 SGHRS and CDR2 YFSETQ. Trimming at V came to 0 bases and at J to 4 bases, leaving 4 bases not matched to a gene. The CDR3 length is 15 residues. The CDR3 loop is CASSLGQGLYNEQFF. The CDR3 coding sequence is TGCGCCAGCAGCTTGGGACAGGGATTATACAATGAGCAGTTCTTC.

Many counts were recorded for this clonotype. The V gene is TRBV12-3 or TRBV12-4, the J gene TRBJ2-7, with D maybe TRBD2 (6 bases). CDR3 length equals 13 residues. The V end lost 6 bases, the J end lost 5 bases, and 14 bases lay between the germline ends. CDR3 amino acids: CASRIWDFNEQYF. The CDR3 DNA follows: TGTGCCAGCAGAATATGGGACTTCAACGAGCAGTACTTC.

This clonotype was detected a few times. The CDR3 coding sequence is TGTGCCAGCAGCCCCGTAGACAGGGACTCTGGGGCCAACGTCCTGACTTTC. This encodes CASSPVDRDSGANVLTF. The chain has TRBV7-9 and TRBJ2-6, with 7 bases fitting TRBD1. Trimming removed 5 bases from V and 0 bases from J; junction bases left unmatched: 7. This CDR3 has 17 residues. In germline, CDR1 is SEHNR, CDR2 FQNEAQ (reference sequence).

This clonotype was observed many times. J is TRBJ2-3 and V is TRBV9; D not resolved. Looked up from germline, CDR1 is SGDLS and CDR2 is YYNGEE. There are 12 residues in the CDR3. V was shortened by 6 bases and J by 4 bases, with 9 bases between the two germline ends. Here the CDR3 reads CASTGAADTQYF. CDR3 sequence (DNA): TGTGCCAGCACAGGCGCCGCAGATACGCAGTATTTT.

This clonotype was counted only a few times. A read error may produce the germline difference seen at one junction end. The chain employs TRBV7-7 and TRBJ2-7, with D unresolved. The CDR3 consists of 14 residues. Germline V gives CDR1 SSHAT, CDR2 FNYEAQ (reference sequence). This CDR3 is CASKPYTASYEQYF. CDR3 nucleotide sequence: TGTGCTAGCAAGCCGTACACGGCCTCCTACGAGCAGTACTTC.

This clonotype was recorded at least ten times. V and J are TRBV5-1 and TRBJ2-1, with no clear D. Germline-derived CDR1 and CDR2 are SGHRS and YFSETQ. CDR3 length: 14 residues. V was shortened by 3 bases and J by 8 bases, with 15 bases between the two germline ends. The CDR3 DNA reads TGCGCCAGCAGCTCGGACCAGATCGGGTATGAGCAGTTCTTC. Translating it yields CASSSDQIGYEQFF.

This clonotype was observed many times. The chain uses TRBV20-1 and TRBJ2-7; the D is unclear. There are 14 residues in the CDR3. Germline V lookup: CDR1 DFQATT, CDR2 SNEGSKA (reference sequence). Deletions cut 5 bases from V and 3 bases from J, with 17 bases between. Here the CDR3 DNA reads TGCAGTGCTCCAAACCCGTTCCAGCTCTACGAGCAGTACTTC. Amino acids: CSAPNPFQLYEQYF.

This clonotype appeared a few times. The chain joins TRBV4-3 to TRBJ2-1; unclear D gene. The CDR3 runs to 15 residues. Trimming took off 0 bases at V and 3 bases at J, with 9 bases between the two ends. The germline V gene encodes CDR1 LGHNA and CDR2 YSLEER. CDR3 sequence reads: CASSQENKDYNEQFF. The CDR3 DNA reads TGCGCCAGCAGCCAAGAAAACAAGGACTACAATGAGCAGTTCTTC.

The chain combines TRBV6-2 or TRBV6-3 with TRBJ1-1, with 7 bases identical to TRBD1. The germline V gene encodes CDR1 MNHEY and CDR2 SVGEGT. V dropped 10 bases and J dropped 11; count of bases not matched to a gene: 7. CDR3 size: 10 residues. The CDR3 protein is CATGWDSAFF. For the CDR3, the DNA is TGTGCCACAGGGTGGGACAGTGCTTTCTTT.

This clonotype has only a few counts. The rearrangement uses TRBV2 and TRBJ2-1; no reliable D call. This CDR3 has 13 amino acids. Germline V CDR1 and CDR2: SNHLY, FYNNEI. V was cut by 4 bases and J by 2 bases, with 6 bases left in between. The CDR3 DNA sequence: TGTGCCAGCAGTGCGCTAGCCTACAATGAGCAGTTCTTC. Its translation is CASSALAYNEQFF.

This clonotype was detected ten times or more. The chain joins TRBV7-2 to TRBJ2-3; 10 bases match TRBD2. Germline V CDR1 and CDR2: SGHTA, FQGNSA. The CDR3 sequence is 17 residues long. Trimming removed 3 bases from V and 6 bases from J; junction bases left unmatched: 12. The CDR3: CASSFGLAEISVDTQYF. CDR3 sequence (DNA): TGTGCCAGCAGCTTTGGACTAGCGGAGATCTCTGTTGATACGCAGTATTTT.

This clonotype came up many times. CDR3 sequence: CASRPQDSTDTQYF. CDR3 nucleotides: TGTGCCAGCAGACCCCAGGACAGCACAGATACGCAGTATTTT. The rearrangement links TRBV12-3 or TRBV12-4 to TRBJ2-3; D call uncertain. The length of the CDR3 is 14 residues. The V and J ends lost 6 bases and 0 bases respectively, with 10 bases between them.